This TCR beta chain came from a study of blood T cell repertoires in COVID-19. Study overall: The cDNA or gDNA used as material had been derived from T cells, B-cell-depleted T cells, or PBMCs.

Germline V lookup: CDR1 MNHEY, CDR2 SVGAGI. The V and J ends lost 6 bases and 7 bases, in that order; junction bases with no gene match: 7. This CDR3 has 14 residues. As handled by the study authors: Reference gene primer amplification gave estimated nucleated cell counts. TCRdb keeps only in-frame clones here, not all; method: immunoSEQ multiplex PCR. That table is the source of V, J and clone size, and D and trimming were worked out from the DNA. The table has about 110,000 clones, more than 80% seen once; the top ten hold around 8%. The TCR was taken from a woman in her forties with acute or convalescent COVID-19. Sequencing input: peripheral blood. The rearrangement links TRBV6-5 to TRBJ2-1, with 9 nucleotides matching TRBD1. The DNA for the CDR3 is TGTGCCAGCAGCCTTTCGACAGGGGGGAATGAGCAGTTCTTC. It specifies CASSLSTGGNEQFF.